One T cell receptor (beta chain) is described in this entry. The sample belongs to a study of cytomegalovirus exposure and HLA in healthy donors. Researchers ran the PCR with 60 Vbeta and 13 Jbeta primers. The assay was immunoSEQ multiplex PCR, and TCRdb's table has in-frame clones only and misses some. The table lists 150,000 to 200,000 clones, over 60% of them singletons, with around 0.99% in the top ten. Trimming left V 5 bases short and J 4 bases short, with 20 bases between. This CDR3 is 16 amino acids long. CDR1 and CDR2 from the germline V gene are LNHDA and SQIVND (reference sequence). Specimen: PBMCs. This sequence was found in a woman in her thirties or forties in good health and CMV-seronegative. The chain links TRBV19 to TRBJ1-1, with D possibly TRBD1 on 6 matching bases. CDR3 DNA sequence: TGTGCCAGTAGTCCGGAGGACAGTCGGAGGATCACTGAAGCTTTCTTT. It yields the protein CASSPEDSRRITEAFF.